This section outlines one T cell receptor (beta chain) sequence together with its context. Antigen unknown. The sample comes from a study of cytomegalovirus exposure and HLA in healthy donors. Study observations and caveats: Sequencing depth across donors, presence/absence analyses assumed, was roughly uniform.

The PCR employed 60 Vbeta primers together with 13 Jbeta primers. The table came from immunoSEQ multiplex PCR; TCRdb's copy has only in-frame clones and leaves some out. The repertoire holds 90,000 to 100,000 clones, roughly 70% seen once, with roughly 2.5% in the top ten. The ends were cut back, 1 base at V and 1 base at J, with 14 bases in the middle. This CDR3 has 17 amino acids. Germline V gene sequence: CDR1 SGHDT, CDR2 YYEEEE. This TCR came from a man in his forties or fifties in good health and CMV-seronegative. J is TRBJ2-2 and V is TRBV5-6; tentatively, D is TRBD1 (6 bases). The specimen was PBMCs. CDR3 sequence (DNA): TGTGCCAGCAGCTTGCGACAGGCCAACCGGAACACCGGGGAGCTGTTTTTT. Translation: CASSLRQANRNTGELFF.